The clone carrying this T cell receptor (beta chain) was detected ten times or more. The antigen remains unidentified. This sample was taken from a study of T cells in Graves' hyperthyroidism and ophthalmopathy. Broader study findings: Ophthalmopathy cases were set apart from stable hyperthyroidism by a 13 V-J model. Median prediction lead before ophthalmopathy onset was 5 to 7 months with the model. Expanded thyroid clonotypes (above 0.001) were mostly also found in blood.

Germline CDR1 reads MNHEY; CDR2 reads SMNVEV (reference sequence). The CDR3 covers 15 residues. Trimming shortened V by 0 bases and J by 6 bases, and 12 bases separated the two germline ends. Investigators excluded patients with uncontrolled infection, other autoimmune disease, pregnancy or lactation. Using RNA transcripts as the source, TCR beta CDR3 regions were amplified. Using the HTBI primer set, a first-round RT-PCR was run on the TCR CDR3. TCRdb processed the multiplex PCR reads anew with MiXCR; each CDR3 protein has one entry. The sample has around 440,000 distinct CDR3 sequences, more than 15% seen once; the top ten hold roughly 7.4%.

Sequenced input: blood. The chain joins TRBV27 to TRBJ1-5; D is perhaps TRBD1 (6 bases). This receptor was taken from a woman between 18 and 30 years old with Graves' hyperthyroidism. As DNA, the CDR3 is TGTGCCAGCAGTTTATCCCGGGGGGCATCTCAGCCCCAGCATTTT. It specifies CASSLSRGASQPQHF.